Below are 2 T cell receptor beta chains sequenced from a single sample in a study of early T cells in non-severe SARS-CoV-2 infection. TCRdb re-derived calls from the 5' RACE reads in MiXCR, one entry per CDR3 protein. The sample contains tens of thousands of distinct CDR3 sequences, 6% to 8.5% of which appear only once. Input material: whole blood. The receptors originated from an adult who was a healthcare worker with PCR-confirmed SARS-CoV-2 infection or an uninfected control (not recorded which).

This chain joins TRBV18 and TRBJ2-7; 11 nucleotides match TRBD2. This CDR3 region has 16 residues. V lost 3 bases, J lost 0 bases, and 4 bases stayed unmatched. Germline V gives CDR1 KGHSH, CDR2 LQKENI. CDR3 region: CASSPLTSGSSYEQYF. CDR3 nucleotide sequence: TGTGCCAGCTCACCCCTAACTAGCGGGAGCTCCTACGAGCAGTACTTC.

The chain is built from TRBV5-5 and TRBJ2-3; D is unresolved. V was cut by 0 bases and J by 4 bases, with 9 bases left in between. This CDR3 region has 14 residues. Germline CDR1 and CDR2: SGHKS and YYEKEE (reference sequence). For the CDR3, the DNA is TGTGCCAGCAGCTTGGATGTGTTTTCAGATACGCAGTATTTT. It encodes CASSLDVFSDTQYF.